The clone carrying this T cell receptor (beta chain) appeared a few times. This record comes from a study of human T cells and chemical hapten exposure. Trimming removed 2 bases from V and 9 bases from J; junction bases left unmatched: 8. The CDR3 covers 16 residues. Germline V gene data show CDR1 as MNHEY and CDR2 as SVGAGI. TCRdb called the RACE reads again in MiXCR, with one record for every CDR3 protein. The sample holds 85,000 to 100,000 distinct CDR3 sequences, roughly 9.6% seen once. Time point reported: patch test 2, 6 weeks after DPC sensitization. Treatment described: therapeutic diphenylcyclopropenone sensitization with weekly scalp DPC. The study drew its donors from alopecia patients who were 18 to 70 years old and suitable for DPC.

This rearrangement joins TRBV6-5 to TRBJ2-1, with 12 bases fitting TRBD2. This sample comprised whole blood, obtained in connection with sensitization to the hapten diphenylcyclopropenone (DPC). The clonotype was recovered from a man aged 40-49 years with alopecia areata. Some clones in this sample may be carry-over from other donors' samples. CDR3 bases: TGTGCCAGCAGTTACATACTAGCGGGAGGTCGGGGTGAGCAGTTCTTC. Encoded protein: CASSYILAGGRGEQFF.